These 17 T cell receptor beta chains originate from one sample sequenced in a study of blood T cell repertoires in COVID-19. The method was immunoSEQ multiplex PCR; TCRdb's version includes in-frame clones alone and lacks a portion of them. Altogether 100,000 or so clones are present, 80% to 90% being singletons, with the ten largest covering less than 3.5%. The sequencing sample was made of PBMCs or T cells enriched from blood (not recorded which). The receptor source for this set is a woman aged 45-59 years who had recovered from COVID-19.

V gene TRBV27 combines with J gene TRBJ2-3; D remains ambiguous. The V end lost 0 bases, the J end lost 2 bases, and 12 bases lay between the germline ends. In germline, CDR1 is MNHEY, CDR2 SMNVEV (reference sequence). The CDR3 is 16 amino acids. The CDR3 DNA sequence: TGTGCCAGCAGTTTATCGAAGCCAGGATACACAGATACGCAGTATTTT. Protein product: CASSLSKPGYTDTQYF.

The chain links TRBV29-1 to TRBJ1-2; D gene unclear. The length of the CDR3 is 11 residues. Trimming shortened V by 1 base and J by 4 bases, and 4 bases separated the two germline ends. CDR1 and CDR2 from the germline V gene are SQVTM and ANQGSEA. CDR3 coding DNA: TGCAGCGTTGAAGCTTTCTATGGCTACACCTTC. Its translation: CSVEAFYGYTF. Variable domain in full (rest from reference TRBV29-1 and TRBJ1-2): SAVISQKPSRDICQRGTSLTIQCQVDSQVTMMFWYRQQPGQSLTLIATANQGSEATYESGFVIDKFPISRPNLTFSTLTVSNMSPEDSSIYLCSVEAFYGYTFGSGTRLTVV.

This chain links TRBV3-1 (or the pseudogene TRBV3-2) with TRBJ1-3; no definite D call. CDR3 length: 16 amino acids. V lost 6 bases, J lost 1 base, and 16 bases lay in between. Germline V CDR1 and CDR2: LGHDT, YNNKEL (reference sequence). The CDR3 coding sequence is TGTGCCAGCAGTCTTGCTCCAGGCGGGTCTGGAAACACCATATATTTT. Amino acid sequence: CASSLAPGGSGNTIYF.

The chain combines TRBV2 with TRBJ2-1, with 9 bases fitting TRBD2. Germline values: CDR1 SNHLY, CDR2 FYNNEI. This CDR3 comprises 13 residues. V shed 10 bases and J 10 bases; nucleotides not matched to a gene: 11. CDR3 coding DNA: TGTGCCAACGCAGGACTAGCGAGGAACGAGCAGTTCTTC. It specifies CANAGLARNEQFF.

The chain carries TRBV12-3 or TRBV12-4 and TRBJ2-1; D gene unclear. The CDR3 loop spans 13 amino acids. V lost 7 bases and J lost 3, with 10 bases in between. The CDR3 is CASILGYYNEQFF. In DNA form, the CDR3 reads TGTGCCAGCATTCTGGGCTACTACAATGAGCAGTTCTTC.

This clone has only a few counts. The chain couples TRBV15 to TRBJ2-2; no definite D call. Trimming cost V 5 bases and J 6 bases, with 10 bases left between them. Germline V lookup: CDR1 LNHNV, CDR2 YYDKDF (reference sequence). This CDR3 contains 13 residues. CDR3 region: CATSSPPAGELFF. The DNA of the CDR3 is TGTGCCACCAGCTCCCCACCGGCCGGGGAGCTGTTTTTT.

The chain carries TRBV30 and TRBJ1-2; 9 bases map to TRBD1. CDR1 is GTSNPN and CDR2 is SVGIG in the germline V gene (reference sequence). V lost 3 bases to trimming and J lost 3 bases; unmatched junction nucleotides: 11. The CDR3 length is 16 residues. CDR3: CAWSPLKGQGDYGYTF. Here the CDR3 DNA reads TGTGCCTGGAGCCCTCTTAAGGGACAGGGAGACTATGGCTACACCTTC.

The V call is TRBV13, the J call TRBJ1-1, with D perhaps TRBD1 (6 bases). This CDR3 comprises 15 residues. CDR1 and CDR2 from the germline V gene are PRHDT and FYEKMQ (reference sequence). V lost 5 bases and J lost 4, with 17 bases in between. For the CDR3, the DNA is TGTGCCAGCAGCCCCAACCAGGGGAAGGGCACTGAAGCTTTCTTT. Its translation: CASSPNQGKGTEAFF.

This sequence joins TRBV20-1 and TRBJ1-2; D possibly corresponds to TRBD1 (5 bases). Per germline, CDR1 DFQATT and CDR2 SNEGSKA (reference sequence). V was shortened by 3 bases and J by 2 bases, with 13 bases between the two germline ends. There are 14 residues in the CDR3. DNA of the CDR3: TGCAGTGCTAGTCCCGTACGGGGGAACTATGGCTACACCTTC. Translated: CSASPVRGNYGYTF.

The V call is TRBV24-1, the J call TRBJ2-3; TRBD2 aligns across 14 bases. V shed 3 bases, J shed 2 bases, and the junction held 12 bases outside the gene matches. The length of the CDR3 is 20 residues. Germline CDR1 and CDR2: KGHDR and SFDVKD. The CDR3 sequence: CATSDPGTSGGGRNTDTQYF. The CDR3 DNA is TGTGCCACCAGTGATCCCGGGACTAGCGGGGGAGGAAGGAACACAGATACGCAGTATTTT.

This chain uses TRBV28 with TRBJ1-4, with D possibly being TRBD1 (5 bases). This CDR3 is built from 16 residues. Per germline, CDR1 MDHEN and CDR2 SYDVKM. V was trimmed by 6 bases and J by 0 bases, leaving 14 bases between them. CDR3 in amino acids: CASRPGTGATNEKLFF. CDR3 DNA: TGTGCCAGCAGACCCGGGACGGGGGCAACTAATGAAAAACTGTTTTTT. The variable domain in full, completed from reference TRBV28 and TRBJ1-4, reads DVKVTQSSRYLVKRTGEKVFLECVQDMDHENMFWYRQDPGLGLRLIYFSYDVKMKEKGDIPEGYSVSREKKERFSLILESASTNQTSMYLCASRPGTGATNEKLFFGSGTQLSVL.

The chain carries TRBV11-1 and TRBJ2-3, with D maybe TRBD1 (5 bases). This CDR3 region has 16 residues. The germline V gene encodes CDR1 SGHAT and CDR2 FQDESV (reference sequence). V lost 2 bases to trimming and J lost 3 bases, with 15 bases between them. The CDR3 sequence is CASSLNTGSRTDTQYF. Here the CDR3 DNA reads TGTGCCAGCAGCTTAAATACAGGCTCGAGGACAGATACGCAGTATTTT. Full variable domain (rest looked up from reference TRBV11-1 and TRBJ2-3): EAEVAQSPRYKITEKSQAVAFWCDPISGHATLYWYRQILGQGPELLVQFQDESVVDDSQLPKDRFSAERLKGVDSTLKIQPAELGDSAMYLCASSLNTGSRTDTQYFGPGTRLTVL.

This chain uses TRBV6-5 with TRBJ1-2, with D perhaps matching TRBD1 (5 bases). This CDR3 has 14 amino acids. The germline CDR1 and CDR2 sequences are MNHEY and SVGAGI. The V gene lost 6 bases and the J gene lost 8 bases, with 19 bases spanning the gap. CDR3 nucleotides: TGTGCCAGCAGGTTCCCGGGGGAGGGTCGAGGCTACACCTTC. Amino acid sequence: CASRFPGEGRGYTF.

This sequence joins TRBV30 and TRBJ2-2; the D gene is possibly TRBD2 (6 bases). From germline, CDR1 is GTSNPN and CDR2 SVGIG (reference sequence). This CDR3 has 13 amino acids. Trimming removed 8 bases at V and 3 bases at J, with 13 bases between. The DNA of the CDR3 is TGTGCCAGATTAGCGGTTTACACCGGGGAGCTGTTTTTT. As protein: CARLAVYTGELFF.

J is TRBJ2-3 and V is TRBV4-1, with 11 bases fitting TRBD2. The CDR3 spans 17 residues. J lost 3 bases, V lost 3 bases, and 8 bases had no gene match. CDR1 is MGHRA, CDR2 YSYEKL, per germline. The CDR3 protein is CASSQGSSGGPTDTQYF. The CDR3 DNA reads TGCGCCAGCAGCCAGGGATCTAGCGGGGGGCCGACAGATACGCAGTATTTT.

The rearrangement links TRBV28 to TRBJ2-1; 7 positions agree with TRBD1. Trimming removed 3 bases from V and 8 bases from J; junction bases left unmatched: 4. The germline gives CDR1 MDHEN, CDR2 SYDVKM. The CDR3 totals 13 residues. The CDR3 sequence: CASSLRGGDEQFF. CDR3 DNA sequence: TGTGCCAGCAGTTTGCGAGGGGGCGATGAGCAGTTCTTC.

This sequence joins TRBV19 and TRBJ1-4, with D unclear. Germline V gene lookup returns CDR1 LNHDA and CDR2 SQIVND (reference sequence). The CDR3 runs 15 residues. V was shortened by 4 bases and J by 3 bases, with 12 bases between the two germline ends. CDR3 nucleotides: TGTGCCAGTAGTACCGCCCGGGGTGCTAATGAAAAACTGTTTTTT. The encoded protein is CASSTARGANEKLFF. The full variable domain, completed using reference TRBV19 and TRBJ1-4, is DGGITQSPKYLFRKEGQNVTLSCEQNLNHDAMYWYRQDPGQGLRLIYYSQIVNDFQKGDIAEGYSVSREKKESFPLTVTSAQKNPTAFYLCASSTARGANEKLFFGSGTQLSVL.